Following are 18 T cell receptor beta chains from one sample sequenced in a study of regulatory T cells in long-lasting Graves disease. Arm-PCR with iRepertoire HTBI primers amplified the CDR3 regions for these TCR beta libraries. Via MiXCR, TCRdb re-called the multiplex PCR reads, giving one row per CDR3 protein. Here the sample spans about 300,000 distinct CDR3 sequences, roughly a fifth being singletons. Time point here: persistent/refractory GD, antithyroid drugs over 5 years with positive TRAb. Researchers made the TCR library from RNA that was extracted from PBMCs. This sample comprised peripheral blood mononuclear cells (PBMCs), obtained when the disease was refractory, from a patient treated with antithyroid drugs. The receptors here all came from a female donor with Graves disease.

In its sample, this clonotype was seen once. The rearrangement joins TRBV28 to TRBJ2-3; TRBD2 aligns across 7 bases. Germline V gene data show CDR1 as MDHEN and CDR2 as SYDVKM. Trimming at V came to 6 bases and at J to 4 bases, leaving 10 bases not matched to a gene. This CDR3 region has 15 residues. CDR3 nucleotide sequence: TGTGCCAGCAGCCCTGCTAGCGGTGGCGCAGATACGCAGTATTTT. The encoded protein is CASSPASGGADTQYF.

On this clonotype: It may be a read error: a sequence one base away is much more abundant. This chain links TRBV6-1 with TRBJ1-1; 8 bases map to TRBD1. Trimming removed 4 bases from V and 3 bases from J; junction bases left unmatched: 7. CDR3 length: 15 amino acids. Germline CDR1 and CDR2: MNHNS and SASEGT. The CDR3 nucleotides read TGTGCCAGCAGTGGACAACAGGGGGGGGACACTGAAGCTTTCTTT. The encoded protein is CASSGQQGGDTEAFF.

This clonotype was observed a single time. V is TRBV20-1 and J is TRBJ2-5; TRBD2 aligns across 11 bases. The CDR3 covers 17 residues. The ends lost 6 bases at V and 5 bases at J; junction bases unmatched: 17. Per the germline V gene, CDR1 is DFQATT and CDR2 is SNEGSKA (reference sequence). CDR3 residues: CSAAGTSGSLGWETQYF. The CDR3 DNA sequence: TGCAGTGCCGCCGGGACTAGCGGTTCCCTGGGATGGGAGACCCAGTACTTC.

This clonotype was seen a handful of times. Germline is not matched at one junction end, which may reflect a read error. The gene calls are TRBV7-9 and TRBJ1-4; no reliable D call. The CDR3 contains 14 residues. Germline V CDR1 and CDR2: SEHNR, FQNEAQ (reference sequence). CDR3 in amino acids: CASSLDGGIQGFRF. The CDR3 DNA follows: TGTGCCAGCAGCTTAGATGGCGGCATCCAAGGGTTTCGTTTT.

The CDR3 spells CASSFETRDEQYF. The CDR3 nucleotides are TGTGCCAGCAGCTTCGAGACTAGGGACGAGCAGTACTTC. The rearrangement links TRBV11-2 to TRBJ2-7; a possible D gene is TRBD2 (6 bases). The CDR3 has 13 amino acids. V was clipped by 3 bases and J by 5 bases, with 11 bases between them. CDR1 is SGHAT and CDR2 is FQNNGV in the germline V gene. The full variable domain, with the rest looked up from reference TRBV11-2 and TRBJ2-7, is EAGVAQSPRYKIIEKRQSVAFWCNPISGHATLYWYQQILGQGPKLLIQFQNNGVVDDSQLPKDRFSAERLKGVDSTLKIQPAKLEDSAVYLCASSFETRDEQYFGPGTRLTVT.

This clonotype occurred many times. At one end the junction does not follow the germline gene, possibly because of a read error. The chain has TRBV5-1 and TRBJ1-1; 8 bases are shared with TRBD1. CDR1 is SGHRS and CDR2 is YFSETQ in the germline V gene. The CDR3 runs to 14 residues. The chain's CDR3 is CASSLTGGNTEAFF. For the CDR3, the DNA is TGTGCCAGCAGTTTAACAGGGGGGAACACTGAAGCTTTCTTT.

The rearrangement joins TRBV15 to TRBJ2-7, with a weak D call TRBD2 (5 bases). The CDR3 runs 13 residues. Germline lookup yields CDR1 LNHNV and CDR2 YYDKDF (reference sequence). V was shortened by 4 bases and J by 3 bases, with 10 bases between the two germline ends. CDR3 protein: CATSNWAGYEQYF. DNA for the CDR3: TGTGCCACCAGCAATTGGGCGGGCTACGAGCAGTACTTC.

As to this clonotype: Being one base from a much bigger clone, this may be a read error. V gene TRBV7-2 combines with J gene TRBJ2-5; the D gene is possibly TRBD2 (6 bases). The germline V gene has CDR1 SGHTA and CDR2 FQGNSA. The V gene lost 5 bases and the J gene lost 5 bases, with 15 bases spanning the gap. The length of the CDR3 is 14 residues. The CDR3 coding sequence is TGTGCCAGCAGCAGACGGGGGTTGGGGGAGACCCAGTACTTC. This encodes CASSRRGLGETQYF.

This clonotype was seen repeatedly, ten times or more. This chain's CDR3 is CASLRGLAGDRETQYF. CDR3 nucleotides: TGTGCCAGCCTAAGGGGACTAGCGGGAGATCGTGAGACCCAGTACTTC. The chain employs TRBV6-1 and TRBJ2-5; 14 nucleotides agree with TRBD2. The CDR3 is 16 residues long. Trimming removed 8 bases from V and 5 bases from J; junction bases left unmatched: 10. Germline-derived CDR1 and CDR2 are MNHNS and SASEGT.

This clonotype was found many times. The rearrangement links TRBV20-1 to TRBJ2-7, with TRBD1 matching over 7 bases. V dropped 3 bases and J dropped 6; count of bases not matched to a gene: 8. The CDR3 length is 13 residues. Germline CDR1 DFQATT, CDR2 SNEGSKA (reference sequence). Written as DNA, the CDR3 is TGCAGTGCTAGCCGGTCAGGGGGACGCGAGCAGTACTTC. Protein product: CSASRSGGREQYF.

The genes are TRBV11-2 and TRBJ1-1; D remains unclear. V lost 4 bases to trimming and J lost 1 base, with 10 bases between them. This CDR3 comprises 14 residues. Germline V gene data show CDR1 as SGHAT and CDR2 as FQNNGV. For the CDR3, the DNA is TGTGCCAGCAGCTCGCCCCTACGGAACACTGAAGCTTTCTTT. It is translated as CASSSPLRNTEAFF.

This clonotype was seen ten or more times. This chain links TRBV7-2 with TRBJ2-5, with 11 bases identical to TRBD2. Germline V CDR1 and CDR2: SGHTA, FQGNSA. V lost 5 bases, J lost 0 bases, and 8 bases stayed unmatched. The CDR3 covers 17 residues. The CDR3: CASSLGLAGLYQETQYF. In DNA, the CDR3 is TGTGCCAGCAGCCTCGGACTAGCGGGCCTTTACCAAGAGACCCAGTACTTC.

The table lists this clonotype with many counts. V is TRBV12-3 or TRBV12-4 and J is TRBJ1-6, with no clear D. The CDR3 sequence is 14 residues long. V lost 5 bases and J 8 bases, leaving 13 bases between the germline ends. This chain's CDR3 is CASSPRILDSPLHF. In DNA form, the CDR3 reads TGTGCCAGCAGTCCCCGGATTCTCGATTCACCCCTCCACTTT.

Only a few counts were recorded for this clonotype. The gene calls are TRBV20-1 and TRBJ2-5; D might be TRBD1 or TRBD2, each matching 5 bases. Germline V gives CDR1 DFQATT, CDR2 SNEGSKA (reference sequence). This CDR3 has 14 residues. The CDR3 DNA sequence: TGCAGCCAATCCCGGGCCGGGGCACAAGAGACCCAGTACTTC. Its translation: CSQSRAGAQETQYF.

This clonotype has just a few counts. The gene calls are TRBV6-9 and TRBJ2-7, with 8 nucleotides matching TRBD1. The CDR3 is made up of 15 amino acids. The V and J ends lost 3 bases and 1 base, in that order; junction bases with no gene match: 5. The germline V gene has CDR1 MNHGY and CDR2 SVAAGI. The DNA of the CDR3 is TGTGCCAGCAGTTACGCACAGGGGGTATCCTACGAGCAGTACTTC. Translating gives CASSYAQGVSYEQYF.

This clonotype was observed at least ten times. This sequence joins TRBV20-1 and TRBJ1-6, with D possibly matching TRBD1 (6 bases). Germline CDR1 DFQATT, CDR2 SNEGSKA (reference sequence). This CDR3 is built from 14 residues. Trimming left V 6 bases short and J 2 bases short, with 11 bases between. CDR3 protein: CSAKQGPYNSPLHF. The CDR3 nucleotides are TGCAGTGCAAAACAGGGTCCCTATAATTCACCCCTCCACTTT.

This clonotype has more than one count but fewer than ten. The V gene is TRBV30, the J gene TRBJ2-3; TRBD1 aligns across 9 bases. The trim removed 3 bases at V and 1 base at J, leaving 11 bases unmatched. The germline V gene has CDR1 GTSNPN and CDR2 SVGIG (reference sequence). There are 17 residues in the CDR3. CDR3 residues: CAWSQPTGTGRTDTQYF. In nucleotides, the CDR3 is TGTGCCTGGAGCCAACCGACCGGGACAGGGCGCACAGATACGCAGTATTTT.

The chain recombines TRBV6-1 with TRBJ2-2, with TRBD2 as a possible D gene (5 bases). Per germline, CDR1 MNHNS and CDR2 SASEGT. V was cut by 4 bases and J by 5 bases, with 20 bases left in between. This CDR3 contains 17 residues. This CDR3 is CASSAGVGVSRTGELFF. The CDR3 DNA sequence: TGTGCCAGCAGTGCCGGGGTCGGGGTTTCGAGAACCGGGGAGCTGTTTTTT.